This T cell receptor beta chain is from a study of regulatory T cells in long-lasting Graves disease. Germline V gene lookup returns CDR1 SGHDT and CDR2 YYEEEE. CDR3 size: 15 residues. J lost 1 base, V lost 4 bases, and 7 bases had no gene match. This clonotype was recorded a few times. According to the study, TCR beta libraries were built with iRepertoire HTBI primers and CDR3-region Arm-PCR. TCRdb passed the multiplex PCR reads through MiXCR, listing each CDR3 protein once. Seen here are 450,000 to 600,000 distinct CDR3 sequences, 15% to 20% observed once, and the top ten hold more than 10%. Time point noted: newly diagnosed GD, antithyroid drugs for less than 3 months. PBMCs provided the RNA from which the TCR library was made. The same specimen was also included in a second study, on T cells in Graves' hyperthyroidism and ophthalmopathy. That source adds: The primer set for the first-round RT-PCR of the TCR CDR3 was HTBI.

The receptor was isolated from a man aged 35-49 years with Graves disease. Material: peripheral blood mononuclear cells (PBMCs), obtained at new diagnosis, from a patient treated with antithyroid drugs. This chain joins TRBV5-6 and TRBJ2-7; 8 nucleotides agree with TRBD2. The CDR3 is CASSHGGVYSYEQYF. The CDR3 coding sequence is TGTGCCAGCAGCCACGGGGGGGTATATTCCTACGAGCAGTACTTC.